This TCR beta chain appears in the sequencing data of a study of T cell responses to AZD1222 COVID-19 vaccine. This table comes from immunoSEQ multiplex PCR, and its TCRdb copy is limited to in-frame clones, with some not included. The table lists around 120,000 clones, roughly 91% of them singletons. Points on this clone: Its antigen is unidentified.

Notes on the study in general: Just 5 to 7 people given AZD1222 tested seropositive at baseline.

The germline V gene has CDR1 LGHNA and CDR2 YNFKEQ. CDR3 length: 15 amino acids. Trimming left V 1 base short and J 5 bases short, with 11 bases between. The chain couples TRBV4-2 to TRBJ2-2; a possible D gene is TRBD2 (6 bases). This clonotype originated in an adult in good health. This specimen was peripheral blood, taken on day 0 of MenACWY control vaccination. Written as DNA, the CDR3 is TGTGCCAGCAGCCAAGTGGGAGGAAGGACCGGGGAGCTGTTTTTT. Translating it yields CASSQVGGRTGELFF.